Shown below are 5 T cell receptor beta chains from a single sample sequenced in a study of T cell responses to AZD1222 COVID-19 vaccine. Clones were sequenced by immunoSEQ multiplex PCR, and TCRdb holds only the in-frame ones, with some missing. The sample holds hundreds of thousands of clones, approximately 94% seen once. The specimen comprised peripheral blood, sampled 28 days after the second AZD1222 dose. All receptors derive from an adult who received the AZD1222 COVID-19 vaccine.

Notes on this clone: In the same sample, other DNA sequences code for this CDR3. The chain employs TRBV5-4 and TRBJ2-7, with TRBD1 as a possible D gene (6 bases). This CDR3 is built from 13 residues. Germline CDR1 and CDR2: SGHNT and YYREEE (reference sequence). The V end was cut by 0 bases, the J end by 3 bases, with 7 bases between. The CDR3 region is CASSLGGGYEQYF. The CDR3 region has the DNA TGTGCCAGCAGCTTGGGAGGGGGCTACGAGCAGTACTTC.

V is TRBV9 and J is TRBJ1-5; D is ambiguous. Germline assignment: CDR1 SGDLS and CDR2 YYNGEE. The CDR3 spans 14 residues. The ends were cut back, 4 bases at V and 6 bases at J, with 14 bases in the middle. CDR3 DNA: TGTGCCAGCAGCCCCGGTGAGGGCGGTCAGCCCCAGCATTTT. As protein: CASSPGEGGQPQHF.

This clone was recorded only once. The chain is built from TRBV27 and TRBJ1-2; 7 bases fit TRBD1. Germline V gene data show CDR1 as MNHEY and CDR2 as SMNVEV (reference sequence). The CDR3 runs 14 residues. Trimming removed 6 bases from V and 2 bases from J; junction bases left unmatched: 6. In nucleotides, the CDR3 is TGTGCCAGCAGGCCGACAGGGCTGAACTATGGCTACACCTTC. Amino acids: CASRPTGLNYGYTF.

This sequence joins TRBV6-2 or TRBV6-3 and TRBJ2-6; D is ambiguous. Trimming stripped 6 bases from V and 0 bases from J, with 9 bases between. Germline V CDR1 and CDR2: MNHEY, SVGEGT. The CDR3 covers 15 residues. The CDR3 sequence: CASSEQSSGANVLTF. The CDR3 DNA is TGTGCCAGCAGCGAACAGAGCTCTGGGGCCAACGTCCTGACTTTC.

The chain is built from TRBV24-1 and TRBJ1-5, with D unresolved. Germline CDR1 and CDR2: KGHDR and SFDVKD. Between the trimmed V and J ends, which lost 0 bases and 10 bases, there was a span of 9 bases. This CDR3 comprises 13 residues. The CDR3: CATSDLSGSPQHF. DNA of the CDR3: TGTGCCACCAGTGATTTGTCGGGCAGTCCCCAGCATTTT.